The 27 T cell receptor beta chains below were found in one sample sequenced in a study of T cell responses to AZD1222 COVID-19 vaccine (dated by TCRdb to the early 2020s). Library method: the immunoSEQ multiplex PCR assay. What TCRdb holds here is the immuneACCESS table cut down to in-frame rearrangements. Part of the clones is not present; checked against another copy, under half of the missing clones reflect an unresolved V gene, and the others are unexplained. The sample records more than 85,000 clones, roughly 80% of which are singletons. Approximately 5% of the sample rests with the top ten. The meaning of the sample's time point label: baseline before first vaccination. Material: peripheral blood, obtained on day 0 of AZD1222 vaccination. Every receptor here comes from an adult in good health.

The rearrangement joins TRBV19 to TRBJ2-7; perhaps TRBD1 as D (6 bases). The CDR3 has 14 residues. V lost 2 bases and J 0 bases, leaving 8 bases between the germline ends. Germline CDR1 is LNHDA and CDR2 is SQIVND (reference sequence). This chain's CDR3 is CASSIQGFSYEQYF. CDR3 DNA sequence: TGTGCCAGTAGTATACAGGGGTTCTCCTACGAGCAGTACTTC.

This chain connects TRBV19 to TRBJ1-1, with D tentatively TRBD1 (6 bases). Germline V lookup: CDR1 LNHDA, CDR2 SQIVND (reference sequence). The CDR3 length is 13 residues. V was trimmed by 8 bases and J by 10 bases, leaving 20 bases between them. The CDR3 sequence is CASFMDSPSSAFF. CDR3 coding DNA: TGTGCCAGTTTTATGGACAGTCCCTCATCAGCTTTCTTT. Filled out from reference TRBV19 and TRBJ1-1, the complete variable domain reads DGGITQSPKYLFRKEGQNVTLSCEQNLNHDAMYWYRQDPGQGLRLIYYSQIVNDFQKGDIAEGYSVSREKKESFPLTVTSAQKNPTAFYLCASFMDSPSSAFFGQGTRLTVV.

This clone has just one count. This chain uses TRBV20-1 with TRBJ1-6, with D possibly being TRBD1 (5 bases). Germline lookup yields CDR1 DFQATT and CDR2 SNEGSKA (reference sequence). Between the trimmed V and J ends, which lost 6 bases and 15 bases, there was a span of 15 bases. The CDR3 length is 11 residues. CDR3 nucleotides: TGCAGTGCAACGTTACGGGGGTTCCTCCACTTT. Its protein product is CSATLRGFLHF.

The chain has TRBV19 and TRBJ2-7, with D possibly TRBD1 on 6 matching bases. The CDR3 spans 14 residues. CDR1 and CDR2 (germline): LNHDA, SQIVND (reference sequence). The germline V and J ends were trimmed by 3 bases and 1 base, with 10 bases remaining between them. The DNA of the CDR3 is TGTGCCAGTAGTATCAACGACAGGTCCTACGAGCAGTACTTC. Its protein is CASSINDRSYEQYF.

The V gene is TRBV25-1, the J gene TRBJ2-3; 10 bases are shared with TRBD2. V dropped 4 bases and J dropped 6; count of bases not matched to a gene: 7. CDR1 and CDR2 (germline): MGHDK, SYGVNS. The CDR3 is 15 residues long. The CDR3 coding sequence is TGTGCCAGCAGTGTAACAAGCGGGGGGGTCGATACGCAGTATTTT. Its protein is CASSVTSGGVDTQYF.

The chain uses TRBV5-1 and TRBJ2-7, with TRBD2 identical over 8 bases. This CDR3 comprises 14 residues. V lost 3 bases to trimming and J lost 0 bases; unmatched junction nucleotides: 2. CDR1 is SGHRS, CDR2 YFSETQ, per germline. The CDR3 sequence: CASSWSGSSYEQYF. The CDR3 DNA reads as TGCGCCAGCAGCTGGAGCGGGAGCTCCTACGAGCAGTACTTC.

The chain employs TRBV15 and TRBJ1-4; 7 bases agree with TRBD1. The CDR3 totals 16 residues. Trimming took 1 base from V and 7 from J; bases not matched to a gene: 9. Germline loops: CDR1 LNHNV, CDR2 YYDKDF (reference sequence). CDR3 region: CATSRVGRGLGEKLFF. CDR3 nucleotides: TGTGCCACCAGCAGAGTAGGCAGGGGGTTAGGTGAAAAACTGTTTTTT.

The V call is TRBV7-9, the J call TRBJ1-6; no clear D. The CDR3 has 13 residues. The germline V gene has CDR1 SEHNR and CDR2 FQNEAQ (reference sequence). Trimming shortened V by 5 bases and J by 9 bases, and 11 bases separated the two germline ends. CDR3 nucleotides: TGTGCCAGCAGCCACGGACGGGGTTCACCCCTCCACTTT. Translation gives CASSHGRGSPLHF. The complete variable domain, with remaining parts taken from reference TRBV7-9 and TRBJ1-6, reads DTGVSQNPRHKITKRGQNVTFRCDPISEHNRLYWYRQTLGQGPEFLTYFQNEAQLEKSRLLSDRFSAERPKGSFSTLEIQRTEQGDSAMYLCASSHGRGSPLHFGNGTRLTVT.

V usage is TRBV19 and J usage is TRBJ1-5; the D gene is possibly TRBD1 (5 bases). Trimming pared 5 bases from V and 4 bases from J, leaving 12 bases between. The CDR3 loop spans 14 amino acids. Germline loops: CDR1 LNHDA, CDR2 SQIVND (reference sequence). The CDR3 spells CASSSLQGNQPQHF. CDR3 DNA: TGTGCCAGTAGTTCCCTTCAGGGTAATCAGCCCCAGCATTTT.

This clone was recorded only once. The chain links TRBV11-2 to TRBJ1-3; D gene ambiguous. Germline-derived CDR1 and CDR2 are SGHAT and FQNNGV. Trimming cost V 10 bases and J 4 bases, with 20 bases left between them. The CDR3 is 15 amino acids. CDR3 sequence (DNA): TGTGCCACTTCGCCCCGGCGGATGGAGGGAAACACCATATATTTT. This codes for CATSPRRMEGNTIYF.

The rearrangement uses TRBV7-8 and TRBJ1-1; the D is unclear. The germline CDR1 and CDR2 sequences are SGHVS and FQNEAQ. The CDR3 runs 12 residues. With 1 base removed from V and 6 bases from J, the gap between germline ends came to 6 bases. CDR3 bases: TGTGCCAGCAGCTTAGTTGTCTCTGAAGCTTTCTTT. It specifies CASSLVVSEAFF.

The rearrangement uses TRBV6-2 or TRBV6-3 and TRBJ2-7; D unclear. Trimming left V 6 bases short and J 7 bases short, with 10 bases between. The CDR3 covers 11 residues. The germline CDR1 and CDR2 sequences are MNHEY and SVGEGT. The CDR3 region is CASSFPSEQYF. The CDR3 DNA sequence: TGTGCCAGCAGCTTCCCCTCGGAGCAGTACTTC.

In DNA form, the CDR3 reads TGTGCCAGCAGCTTAGGGGTCTCCAATCAGCCCCAGCATTTT. It specifies CASSLGVSNQPQHF. The gene calls are TRBV11-2 and TRBJ1-5; the D is unclear. Trimming took 1 base from V and 3 from J, leaving 7 bases between them. The CDR3 is 14 residues long. CDR1 and CDR2 (germline): SGHAT, FQNNGV.

In nucleotides, the CDR3 is TGTGCCAGCAGTCCTATAACCCAGATTCCGAACACTGAAGCTTTCTTT. Its protein product is CASSPITQIPNTEAFF. This chain links TRBV28 with TRBJ1-1; D is undetermined. V lost 5 bases and J lost 1, with 17 bases in between. CDR1 MDHEN and CDR2 SYDVKM come from the germline V gene. The CDR3 runs 16 residues. Variable domain in full (rest from reference TRBV28 and TRBJ1-1): DVKVTQSSRYLVKRTGEKVFLECVQDMDHENMFWYRQDPGLGLRLIYFSYDVKMKEKGDIPEGYSVSREKKERFSLILESASTNQTSMYLCASSPITQIPNTEAFFGQGTRLTVV.

The chain recombines TRBV4-3 with TRBJ2-7; D perhaps matches TRBD2 (6 bases). Trimming took off 2 bases at V and 3 bases at J, with 11 bases between the two ends. CDR3 length: 14 residues. Looked up from germline, CDR1 is LGHNA and CDR2 is YSLEER. CDR3 coding DNA: TGCGCCAGCAGCCAACGGAGGGTGGGCTACGAGCAGTACTTC. This gives the protein CASSQRRVGYEQYF.

The chain recombines TRBV9 with TRBJ1-3; 8 bases are a match to TRBD1. CDR3 length: 16 amino acids. Unmatched junction bases numbered 7, after V lost 2 bases and J lost 3 bases. From germline, CDR1 is SGDLS and CDR2 YYNGEE. The CDR3 region has the DNA TGTGCCAGCAGCGTTGGTTACAGGGGGAGTGGAAACACCATATATTTT. Translation gives CASSVGYRGSGNTIYF.

The V and J genes are TRBV27 and TRBJ1-2; D unclear. CDR1 is MNHEY, CDR2 SMNVEV, per germline (reference sequence). CDR3 length: 12 residues. The V gene lost 4 bases and the J gene lost 4 bases, with 7 bases spanning the gap. The CDR3 DNA reads as TGTGCCAGCAGTTCTCCGGGCTATGGCTACACCTTC. It encodes CASSSPGYGYTF.

This chain links TRBV7-6 with TRBJ2-3; D call uncertain. Germline lookup yields CDR1 SGHVS and CDR2 FNYEAQ. CDR3 length equals 15 residues. The V gene lost 0 bases and the J gene lost 2 bases, with 9 bases spanning the gap. CDR3 in DNA: TGTGCCAGCAGCTTAGCCTCGGTCTCCACAGATACGCAGTATTTT. Its translation is CASSLASVSTDTQYF.

The chain combines TRBV6-5 with TRBJ2-5, with D perhaps TRBD1 (6 bases). The germline V gene encodes CDR1 MNHEY and CDR2 SVGAGI. The germline V and J ends were trimmed by 5 bases and 5 bases, with 15 bases remaining between them. This CDR3 is 14 amino acids long. The CDR3 DNA is TGTGCCAGCAGTAACAGGGATCCGGAGGAGACCCAGTACTTC. Translation gives CASSNRDPEETQYF.

The J gene is TRBJ1-1, the V gene TRBV29-1, with a weak D call TRBD1 (5 bases). V was pared by 3 bases and J by 5 bases, with 13 bases between. The CDR3 sequence is 13 residues long. Germline assignment: CDR1 SQVTM and CDR2 ANQGSEA. In DNA, the CDR3 is TGCAGCGTTGATTCGGGGCGGAGGACTGAAGCTTTCTTT. Its protein product is CSVDSGRRTEAFF.

The chain joins TRBV3-1 (or the pseudogene TRBV3-2) to TRBJ1-2, with D unclear. V lost 4 bases, J lost 5 bases, and 5 bases lay in between. CDR1 LGHDT and CDR2 YNNKEL come from the germline V gene (reference sequence). The CDR3 length is 11 residues. The CDR3 bases are TGTGCCAGCAGCCCCGGTTATGGCTACACCTTC. Protein sequence: CASSPGYGYTF.

The chain has TRBV11-2 and TRBJ1-2; 7 nucleotides line up with TRBD1. The CDR3 is made up of 13 amino acids. Germline-derived CDR1 and CDR2 are SGHAT and FQNNGV. V was clipped by 4 bases and J by 4 bases; unmatched bases: 3. CDR3 amino acids: CASSSGTVYGYTF. Written as DNA, the CDR3 is TGTGCCAGCAGCTCCGGGACAGTCTATGGCTACACCTTC.

This clone was counted a single time. This sequence joins TRBV7-9 and TRBJ1-2, with 7 bases that match TRBD1. Germline V gene data show CDR1 as SEHNR and CDR2 as FQNEAQ (reference sequence). The J segment lost 7 bases and the V segment lost 3 bases, leaving 5 bases of the junction unmatched. The CDR3 runs to 13 residues. CDR3 protein: CASSFIQGSGYTF. The CDR3 nucleotides are TGTGCCAGCAGCTTTATACAGGGGTCTGGCTACACCTTC.

The V gene is TRBV6-2 or TRBV6-3, the J gene TRBJ1-2; D is perhaps TRBD1 (5 bases). Germline values: CDR1 MNHEY, CDR2 SVGEGT. The CDR3 contains 14 residues. V lost 0 bases, J lost 8 bases, and 13 bases lay in between. Here the CDR3 DNA reads TGTGCCAGCAGTTACTCGAAGTTCGGGGACGGCTACACCTTC. Protein product: CASSYSKFGDGYTF.

Only a few counts were recorded for this clone. The rearrangement links TRBV5-8 to TRBJ2-1, with 8 bases lining up with TRBD2. The germline V gene has CDR1 SGHTS and CDR2 YDEGEE. The V segment lost 4 bases and the J segment 7 bases; nucleotides outside the gene matches: 13. This CDR3 is built from 16 residues. This chain's CDR3 is CASSPRVAGLTNEQFF. In nucleotides, the CDR3 is TGTGCCAGCAGCCCGAGGGTAGCGGGGCTTACTAATGAGCAGTTCTTC.

The chain carries TRBV9 and TRBJ1-2; 8 positions agree with TRBD1. This CDR3 contains 15 residues. Unmatched junction bases numbered 8, after V lost 1 base and J lost 6 bases. Germline-derived CDR1 and CDR2 are SGDLS and YYNGEE. CDR3 sequence reads: CASSVKSQGADGYTF. The CDR3 DNA reads TGTGCCAGCAGCGTAAAGTCCCAGGGGGCGGATGGCTACACCTTC. The full variable domain, its missing parts supplied by reference TRBV9 and TRBJ1-2, is DSGVTQTPKHLITATGQRVTLRCSPRSGDLSVYWYQQSLDQGLQFLIQYYNGEERAKGNILERFSAQQFPDLHSELNLSSLELGDSALYFCASSVKSQGADGYTFGSGTRLTVV.

This clone was seen just once. The chain is built from TRBV9 and TRBJ1-2; no definite D call. The CDR3 loop spans 12 amino acids. V was trimmed by 4 bases and J by 8 bases, leaving 12 bases between them. Germline loops: CDR1 SGDLS, CDR2 YYNGEE. The CDR3 DNA follows: TGTGCCAGCAGCCCCCCGAACCTGGGCTACACCTTC. Translation gives CASSPPNLGYTF.